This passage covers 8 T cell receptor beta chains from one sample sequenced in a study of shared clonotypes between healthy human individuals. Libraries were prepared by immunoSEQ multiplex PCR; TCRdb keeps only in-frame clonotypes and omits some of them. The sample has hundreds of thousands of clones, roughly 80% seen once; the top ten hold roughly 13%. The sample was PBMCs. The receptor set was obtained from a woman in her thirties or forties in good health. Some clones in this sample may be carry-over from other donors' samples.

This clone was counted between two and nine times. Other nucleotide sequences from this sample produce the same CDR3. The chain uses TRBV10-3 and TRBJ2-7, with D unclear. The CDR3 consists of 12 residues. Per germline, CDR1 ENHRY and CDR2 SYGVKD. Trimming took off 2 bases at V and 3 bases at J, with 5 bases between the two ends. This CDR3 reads CAISEIGYEQYF. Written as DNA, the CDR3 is TGTGCCATCAGTGAGATTGGCTACGAGCAGTACTTC.

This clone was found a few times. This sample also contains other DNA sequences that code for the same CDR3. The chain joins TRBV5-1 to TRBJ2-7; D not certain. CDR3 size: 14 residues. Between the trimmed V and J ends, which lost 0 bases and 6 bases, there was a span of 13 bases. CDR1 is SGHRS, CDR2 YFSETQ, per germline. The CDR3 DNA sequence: TGCGCCAGCAGCTTGGTTCCTACCTCGGGCGAGCAGTACTTC. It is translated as CASSLVPTSGEQYF.

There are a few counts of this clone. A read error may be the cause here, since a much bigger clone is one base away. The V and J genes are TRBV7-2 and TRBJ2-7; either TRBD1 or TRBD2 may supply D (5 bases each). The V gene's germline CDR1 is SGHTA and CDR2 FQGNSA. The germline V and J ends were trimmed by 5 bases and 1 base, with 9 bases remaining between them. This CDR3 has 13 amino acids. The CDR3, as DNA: TGTGCCAGCAGCCCGGGACGGTCCTACGAGCAGTACTTC. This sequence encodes CASSPGRSYEQYF.

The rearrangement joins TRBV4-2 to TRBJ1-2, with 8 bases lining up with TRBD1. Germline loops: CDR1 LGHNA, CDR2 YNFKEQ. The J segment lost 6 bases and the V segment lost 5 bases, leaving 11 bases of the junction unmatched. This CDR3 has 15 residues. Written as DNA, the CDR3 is TGTGCCAGCAGCGCCCAACAGGGGGAGATTAATGGCTACACCTTC. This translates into CASSAQQGEINGYTF.

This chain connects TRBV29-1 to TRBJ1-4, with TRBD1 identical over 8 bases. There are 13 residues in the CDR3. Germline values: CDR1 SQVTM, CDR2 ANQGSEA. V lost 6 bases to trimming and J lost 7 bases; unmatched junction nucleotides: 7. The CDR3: CSVAWTGSEKLFF. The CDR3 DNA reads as TGCAGCGTAGCGTGGACAGGGTCTGAAAAACTGTTTTTT.

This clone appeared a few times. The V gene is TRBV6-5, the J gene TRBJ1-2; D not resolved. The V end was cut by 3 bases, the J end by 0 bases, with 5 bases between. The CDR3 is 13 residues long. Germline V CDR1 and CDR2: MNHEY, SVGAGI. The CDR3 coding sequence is TGTGCCAGCAGTTATGGGGCTAACTATGGCTACACCTTC. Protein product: CASSYGANYGYTF.

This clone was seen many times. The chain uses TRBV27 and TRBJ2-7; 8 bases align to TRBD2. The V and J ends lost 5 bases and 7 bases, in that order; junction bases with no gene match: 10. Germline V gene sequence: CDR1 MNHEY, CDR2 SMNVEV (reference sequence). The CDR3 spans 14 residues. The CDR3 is CASSMIAGSGEQYF. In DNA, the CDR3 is TGTGCCAGCAGTATGATAGCGGGATCGGGTGAGCAGTACTTC.

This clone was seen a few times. CDR3 in amino acids: CASSIQGYGYTF. CDR3 in DNA: TGTGCCAGTAGTATACAGGGGTATGGCTACACCTTC. The chain is built from TRBV19 and TRBJ1-2; a possible D gene is TRBD1 (6 bases). The ends were cut back, 2 bases at V and 5 bases at J, with 6 bases in the middle. Per the germline V gene, CDR1 is LNHDA and CDR2 is SQIVND (reference sequence). The CDR3 has 12 residues.